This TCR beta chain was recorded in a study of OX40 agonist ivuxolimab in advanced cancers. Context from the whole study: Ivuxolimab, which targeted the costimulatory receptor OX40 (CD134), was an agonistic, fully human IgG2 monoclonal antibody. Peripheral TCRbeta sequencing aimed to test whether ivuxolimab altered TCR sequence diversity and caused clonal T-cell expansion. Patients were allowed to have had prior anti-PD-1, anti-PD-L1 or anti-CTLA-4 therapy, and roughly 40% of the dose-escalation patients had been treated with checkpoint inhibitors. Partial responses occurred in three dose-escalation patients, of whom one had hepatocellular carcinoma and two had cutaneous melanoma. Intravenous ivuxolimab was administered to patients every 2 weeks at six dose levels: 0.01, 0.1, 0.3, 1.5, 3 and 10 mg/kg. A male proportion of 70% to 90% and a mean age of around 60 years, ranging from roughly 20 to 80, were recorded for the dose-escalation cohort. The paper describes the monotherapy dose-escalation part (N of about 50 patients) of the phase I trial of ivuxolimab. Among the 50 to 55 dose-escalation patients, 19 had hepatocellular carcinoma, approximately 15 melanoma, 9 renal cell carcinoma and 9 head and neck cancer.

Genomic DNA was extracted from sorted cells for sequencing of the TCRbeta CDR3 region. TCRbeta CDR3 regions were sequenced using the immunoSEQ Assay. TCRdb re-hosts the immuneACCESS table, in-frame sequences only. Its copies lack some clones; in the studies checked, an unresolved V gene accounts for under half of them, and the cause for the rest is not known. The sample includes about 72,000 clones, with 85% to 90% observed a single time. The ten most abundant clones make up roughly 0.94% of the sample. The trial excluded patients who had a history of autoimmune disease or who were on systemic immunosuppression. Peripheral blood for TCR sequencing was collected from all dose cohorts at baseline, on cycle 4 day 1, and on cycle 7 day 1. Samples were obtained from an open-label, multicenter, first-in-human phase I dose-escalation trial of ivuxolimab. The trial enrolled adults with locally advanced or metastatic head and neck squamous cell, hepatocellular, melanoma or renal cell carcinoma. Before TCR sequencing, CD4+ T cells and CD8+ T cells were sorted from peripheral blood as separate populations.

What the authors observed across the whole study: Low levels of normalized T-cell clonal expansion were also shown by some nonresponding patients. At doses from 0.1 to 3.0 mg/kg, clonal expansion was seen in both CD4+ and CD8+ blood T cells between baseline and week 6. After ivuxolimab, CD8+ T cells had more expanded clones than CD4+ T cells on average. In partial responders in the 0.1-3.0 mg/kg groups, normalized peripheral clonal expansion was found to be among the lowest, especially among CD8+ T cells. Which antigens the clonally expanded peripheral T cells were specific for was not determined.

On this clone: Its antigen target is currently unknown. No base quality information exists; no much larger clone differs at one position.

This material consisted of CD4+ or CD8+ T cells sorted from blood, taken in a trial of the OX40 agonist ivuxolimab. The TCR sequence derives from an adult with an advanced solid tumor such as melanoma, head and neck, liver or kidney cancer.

The nucleotides are TGTGCCAGCACGGGGACAGGGACGGTTGGCTACACCTTC. The resulting protein is CASTGTGTVGYTF. Rearrangement joined TRBV6-5 to TRBJ1-2; TRBD1 lines up with 9 middle nucleotides. The CDR3 starts with the cysteine, ends with the phenylalanine, and has 13 residues. The sequence is cut down to CDR3 DNA, 39 bases in frame from base 1. V and J are trimmed by 7 bases and 7 bases, and the gene matches miss 7 bases of the junction. The CDR1 and CDR2 encoded by the germline V gene are MNHEY and SVGAGI.